This T cell receptor beta chain was captured by sequencing in a study of post-analysis software for immune sequencing data. Across the whole study: The patients showed relapsing-remitting, secondary progressive and progressive-relapsing multiple sclerosis courses.

This clonotype was observed many times. Libraries were made from TCR beta cDNA, and they carried unique molecular identifiers. A single record per CDR3 protein comes from TCRdb applying MiXCR to the PCR reads. The table includes some 260,000 distinct CDR3 sequences, 30% to 45% detected once. The sequence was obtained from a girl aged 10 to 17 with multiple sclerosis. The sequencing sample was made of blood.

The CDR3 reads CASSQGSGKTSTDTQYF. The CDR3 nucleotides are TGCGCCAGCAGCCAGGGGAGCGGGAAGACTAGCACAGATACGCAGTATTTT. The chain employs TRBV4-1 and TRBJ2-3; TRBD2 matches 7 bases. The V segment lost 3 bases and the J segment 0 bases; nucleotides outside the gene matches: 9. Germline lookup yields CDR1 MGHRA and CDR2 YSYEKL. The CDR3 is 17 residues long.